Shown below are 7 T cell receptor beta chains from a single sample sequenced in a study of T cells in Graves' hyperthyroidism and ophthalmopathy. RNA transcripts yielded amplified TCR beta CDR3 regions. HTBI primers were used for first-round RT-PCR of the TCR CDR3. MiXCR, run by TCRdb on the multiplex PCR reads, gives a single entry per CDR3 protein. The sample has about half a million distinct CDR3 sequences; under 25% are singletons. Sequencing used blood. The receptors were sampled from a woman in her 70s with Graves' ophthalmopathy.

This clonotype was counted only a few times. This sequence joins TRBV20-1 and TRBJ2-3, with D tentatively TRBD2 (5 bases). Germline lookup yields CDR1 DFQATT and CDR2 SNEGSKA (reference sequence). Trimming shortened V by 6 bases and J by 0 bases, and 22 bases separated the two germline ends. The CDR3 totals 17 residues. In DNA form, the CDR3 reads TGCAGTGCCCCACCAGCAGGAAGCGGACTCAGCACAGATACGCAGTATTTT. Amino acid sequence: CSAPPAGSGLSTDTQYF.

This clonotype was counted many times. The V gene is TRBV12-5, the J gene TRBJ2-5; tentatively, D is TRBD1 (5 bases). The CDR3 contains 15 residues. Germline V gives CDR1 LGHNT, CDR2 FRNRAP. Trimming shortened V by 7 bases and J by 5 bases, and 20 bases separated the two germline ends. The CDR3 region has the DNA TGTGCTAGTGCCCAGGGTACAGTCGTCAAGGAGACCCAGTACTTC. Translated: CASAQGTVVKETQYF.

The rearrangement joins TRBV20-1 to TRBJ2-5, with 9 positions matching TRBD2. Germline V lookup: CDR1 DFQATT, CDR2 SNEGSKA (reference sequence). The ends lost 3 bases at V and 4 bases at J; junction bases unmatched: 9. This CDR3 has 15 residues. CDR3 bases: TGCAGTGCTAGTCTGGTAGCGGGAGTATCAGAGACCCAGTACTTC. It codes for CSASLVAGVSETQYF.

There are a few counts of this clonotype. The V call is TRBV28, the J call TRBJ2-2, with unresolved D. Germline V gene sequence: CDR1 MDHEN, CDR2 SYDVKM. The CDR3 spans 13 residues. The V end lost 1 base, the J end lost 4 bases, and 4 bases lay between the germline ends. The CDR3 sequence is CASSLYSTGELFF. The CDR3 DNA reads TGTGCCAGCAGTTTATACAGCACCGGGGAGCTGTTTTTT.

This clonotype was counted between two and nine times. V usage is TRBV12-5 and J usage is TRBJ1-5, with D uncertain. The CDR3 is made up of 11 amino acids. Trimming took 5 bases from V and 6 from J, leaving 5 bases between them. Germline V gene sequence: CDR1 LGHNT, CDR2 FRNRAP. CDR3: CASGGTQPQHF. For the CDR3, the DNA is TGTGCTAGTGGTGGCACTCAGCCCCAGCATTTT.

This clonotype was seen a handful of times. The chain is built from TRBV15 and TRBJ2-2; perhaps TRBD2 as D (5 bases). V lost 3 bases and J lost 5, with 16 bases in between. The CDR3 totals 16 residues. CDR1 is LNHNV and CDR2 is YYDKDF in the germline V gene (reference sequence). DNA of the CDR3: TGTGCCACCAGCAGCCTCATCCTCTCGGGGACCGGGGAGCTGTTTTTT. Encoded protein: CATSSLILSGTGELFF.

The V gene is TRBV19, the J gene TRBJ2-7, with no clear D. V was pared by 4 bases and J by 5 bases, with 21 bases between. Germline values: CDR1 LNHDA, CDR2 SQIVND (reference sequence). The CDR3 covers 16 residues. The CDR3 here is CASSTTPGSPRDEQYF. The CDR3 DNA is TGTGCCAGTAGTACTACTCCGGGCTCGCCACGGGACGAGCAGTACTTC.